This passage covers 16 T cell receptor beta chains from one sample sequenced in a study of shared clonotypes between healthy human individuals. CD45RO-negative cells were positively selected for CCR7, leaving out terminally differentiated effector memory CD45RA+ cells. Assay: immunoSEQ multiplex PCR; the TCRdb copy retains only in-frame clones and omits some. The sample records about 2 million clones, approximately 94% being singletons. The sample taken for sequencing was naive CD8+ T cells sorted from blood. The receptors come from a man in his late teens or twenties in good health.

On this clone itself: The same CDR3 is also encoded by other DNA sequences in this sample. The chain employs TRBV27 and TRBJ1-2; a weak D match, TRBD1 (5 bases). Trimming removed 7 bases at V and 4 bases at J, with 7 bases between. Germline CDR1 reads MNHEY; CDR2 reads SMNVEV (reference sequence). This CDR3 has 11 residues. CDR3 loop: CASTGGYGYTF. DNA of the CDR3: TGTGCCAGCACCGGGGGCTATGGCTACACCTTC.

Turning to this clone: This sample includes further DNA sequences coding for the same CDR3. The CDR3 is CASSFSGDTGELFF. CDR3 sequence (DNA): TGTGCCAGCAGTTTTTCGGGGGACACCGGGGAGCTGTTTTTT. The chain couples TRBV28 to TRBJ2-2, with D possibly TRBD2 on 6 matching bases. V shed 3 bases and J shed 3 bases, with 8 bases lying between them. Germline V gene lookup returns CDR1 MDHEN and CDR2 SYDVKM. CDR3 size: 14 residues.

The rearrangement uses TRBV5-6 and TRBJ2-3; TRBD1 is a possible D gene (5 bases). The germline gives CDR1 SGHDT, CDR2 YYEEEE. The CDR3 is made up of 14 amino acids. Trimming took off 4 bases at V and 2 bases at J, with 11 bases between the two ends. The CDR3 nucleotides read TGTGCCAGCAGCCTACCCAGGGTCACAGATACGCAGTATTTT. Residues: CASSLPRVTDTQYF.

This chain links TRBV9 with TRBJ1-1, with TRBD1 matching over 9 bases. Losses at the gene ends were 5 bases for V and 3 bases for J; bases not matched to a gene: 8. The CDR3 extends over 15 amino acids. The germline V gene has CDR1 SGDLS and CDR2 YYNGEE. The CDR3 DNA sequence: TGTGCCAGCAGAGCTACAGGGGGCTGGGACACTGAAGCTTTCTTT. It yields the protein CASRATGGWDTEAFF.

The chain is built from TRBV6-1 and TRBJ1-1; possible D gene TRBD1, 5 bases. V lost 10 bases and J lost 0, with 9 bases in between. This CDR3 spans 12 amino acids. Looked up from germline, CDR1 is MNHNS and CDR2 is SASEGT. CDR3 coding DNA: TGTGCCATACAGGAGATGAACACTGAAGCTTTCTTT. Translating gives CAIQEMNTEAFF.

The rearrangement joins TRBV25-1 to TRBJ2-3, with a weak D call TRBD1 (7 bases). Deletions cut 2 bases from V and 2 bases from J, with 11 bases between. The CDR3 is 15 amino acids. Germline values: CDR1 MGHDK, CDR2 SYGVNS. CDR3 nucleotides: TGTGCCAGCAGTGAAAGGGGGCGGGACACAGATACGCAGTATTTT. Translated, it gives CASSERGRDTDTQYF.

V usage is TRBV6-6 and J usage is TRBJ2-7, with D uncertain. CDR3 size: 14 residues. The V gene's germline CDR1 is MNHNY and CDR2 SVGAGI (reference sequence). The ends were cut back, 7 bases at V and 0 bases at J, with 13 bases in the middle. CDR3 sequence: CASKWAGDSYEQYF. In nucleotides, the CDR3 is TGTGCCAGCAAATGGGCAGGCGACTCCTACGAGCAGTACTTC.

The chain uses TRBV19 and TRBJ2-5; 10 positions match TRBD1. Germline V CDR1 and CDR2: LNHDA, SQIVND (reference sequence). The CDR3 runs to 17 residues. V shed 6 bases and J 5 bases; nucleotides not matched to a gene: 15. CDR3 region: CASSKTGGNYLSETQYF. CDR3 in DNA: TGTGCCAGTAGCAAGACAGGGGGCAACTACCTCTCGGAGACCCAGTACTTC.

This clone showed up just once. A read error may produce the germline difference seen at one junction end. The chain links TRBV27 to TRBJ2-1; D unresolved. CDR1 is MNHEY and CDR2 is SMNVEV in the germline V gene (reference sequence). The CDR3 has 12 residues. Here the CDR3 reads CASSLSSTGEVF. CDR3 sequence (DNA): TGTGCCAGCAGTTTATCCTCGACCGGAGAGGTCTTC.

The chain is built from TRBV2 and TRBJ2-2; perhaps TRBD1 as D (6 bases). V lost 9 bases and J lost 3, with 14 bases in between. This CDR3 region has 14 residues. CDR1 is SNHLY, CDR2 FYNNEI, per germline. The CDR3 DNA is TGTGCCAGTCTACAGGGAAGAGACACCGGGGAGCTGTTTTTT. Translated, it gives CASLQGRDTGELFF.

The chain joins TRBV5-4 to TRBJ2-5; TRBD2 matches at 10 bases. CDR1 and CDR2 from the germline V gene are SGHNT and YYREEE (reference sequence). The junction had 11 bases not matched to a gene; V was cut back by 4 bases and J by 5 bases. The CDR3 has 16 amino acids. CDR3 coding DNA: TGTGCCAGCAGCCCTTTAGCGGGGGGTTCCGGGGAGACCCAGTACTTC. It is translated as CASSPLAGGSGETQYF.

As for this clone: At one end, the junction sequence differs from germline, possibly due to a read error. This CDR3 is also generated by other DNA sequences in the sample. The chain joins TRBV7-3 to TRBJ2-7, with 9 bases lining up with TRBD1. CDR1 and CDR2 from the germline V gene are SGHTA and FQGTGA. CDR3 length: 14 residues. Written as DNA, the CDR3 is TGTGCCAGCAGCGCACAGGGGGCGGGCGACGAACAGTACTTC. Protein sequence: CASSAQGAGDEQYF.

For the CDR3, the DNA is TGCGCCAGCAGCCCGGACAGGGGGCGCGGCAATGAGCAGTTCTTC. Translated: CASSPDRGRGNEQFF. The chain couples TRBV4-1 to TRBJ2-1; 11 bases match TRBD1. Trimming cost V 4 bases and J 6 bases; bases outside gene matches: 5. The CDR3 extends over 15 amino acids. Per the germline V gene, CDR1 is MGHRA and CDR2 is YSYEKL.

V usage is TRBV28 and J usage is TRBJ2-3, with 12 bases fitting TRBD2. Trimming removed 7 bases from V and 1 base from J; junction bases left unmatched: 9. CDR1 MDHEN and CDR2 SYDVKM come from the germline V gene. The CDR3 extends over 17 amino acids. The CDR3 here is CASTRLAGESGTDTQYF. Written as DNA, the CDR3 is TGTGCCAGCACCCGACTAGCGGGAGAATCGGGCACAGATACGCAGTATTTT. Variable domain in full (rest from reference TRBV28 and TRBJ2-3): DVKVTQSSRYLVKRTGEKVFLECVQDMDHENMFWYRQDPGLGLRLIYFSYDVKMKEKGDIPEGYSVSREKKERFSLILESASTNQTSMYLCASTRLAGESGTDTQYFGPGTRLTVL.

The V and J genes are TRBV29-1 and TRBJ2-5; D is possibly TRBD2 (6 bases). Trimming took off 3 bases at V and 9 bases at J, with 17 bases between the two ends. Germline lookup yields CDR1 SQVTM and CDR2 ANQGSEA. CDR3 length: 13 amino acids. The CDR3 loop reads CSVDLVQREAQYF. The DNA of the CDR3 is TGCAGCGTTGATTTGGTGCAAAGGGAGGCCCAGTACTTC. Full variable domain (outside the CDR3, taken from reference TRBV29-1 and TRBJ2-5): SAVISQKPSRDICQRGTSLTIQCQVDSQVTMMFWYRQQPGQSLTLIATANQGSEATYESGFVIDKFPISRPNLTFSTLTVSNMSPEDSSIYLCSVDLVQREAQYFGPGTRLLVL.

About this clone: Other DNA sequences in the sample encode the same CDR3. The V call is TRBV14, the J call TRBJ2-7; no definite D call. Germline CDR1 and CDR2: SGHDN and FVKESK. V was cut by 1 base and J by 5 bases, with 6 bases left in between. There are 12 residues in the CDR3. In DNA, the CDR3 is TGTGCCAGCAGCCAAGGGCGTCACGAGCAGTACTTC. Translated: CASSQGRHEQYF. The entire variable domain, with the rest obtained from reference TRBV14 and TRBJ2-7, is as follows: EAGVTQFPSHSVIEKGQTVTLRCDPISGHDNLYWYRRVMGKEIKFLLHFVKESKQDESGMPNNRFLAERTGGTYSTLKVQPAELEDSGVYFCASSQGRHEQYFGPGTRLTVT.